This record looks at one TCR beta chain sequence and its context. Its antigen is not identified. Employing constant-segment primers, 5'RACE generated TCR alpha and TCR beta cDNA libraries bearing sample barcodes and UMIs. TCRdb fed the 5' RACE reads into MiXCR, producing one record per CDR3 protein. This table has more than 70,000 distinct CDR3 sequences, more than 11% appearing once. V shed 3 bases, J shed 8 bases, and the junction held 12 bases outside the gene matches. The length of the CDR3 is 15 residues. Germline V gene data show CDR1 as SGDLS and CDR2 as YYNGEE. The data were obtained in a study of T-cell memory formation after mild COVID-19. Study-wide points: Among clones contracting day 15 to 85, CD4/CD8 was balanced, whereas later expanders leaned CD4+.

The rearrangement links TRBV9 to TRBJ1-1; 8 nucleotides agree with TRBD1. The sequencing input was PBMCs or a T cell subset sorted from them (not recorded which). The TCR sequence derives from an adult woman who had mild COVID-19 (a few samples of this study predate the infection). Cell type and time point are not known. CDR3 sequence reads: CASSALQGVEGEAFF. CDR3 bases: TGTGCCAGCAGCGCCCTACAGGGGGTCGAAGGGGAAGCTTTCTTT.